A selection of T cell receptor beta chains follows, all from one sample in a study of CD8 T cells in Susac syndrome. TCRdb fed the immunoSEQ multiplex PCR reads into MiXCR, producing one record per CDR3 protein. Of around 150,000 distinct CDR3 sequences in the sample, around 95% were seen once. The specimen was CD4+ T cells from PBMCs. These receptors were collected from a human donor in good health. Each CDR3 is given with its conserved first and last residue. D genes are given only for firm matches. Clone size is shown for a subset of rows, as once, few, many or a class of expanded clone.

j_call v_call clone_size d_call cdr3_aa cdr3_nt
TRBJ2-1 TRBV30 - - CAWSKGGYNEQFF TGTGCCTGGAGTAAGGGAGGCTACAATGAGCAGTTCTTC
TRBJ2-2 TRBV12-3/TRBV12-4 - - CASRPQGMAGELFF TGTGCCAGCAGGCCCCAGGGAATGGCCGGGGAGCTGTTTTTT
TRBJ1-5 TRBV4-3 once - CASSQDRDIPSQHF TGCGCCAGCAGCCAAGATCGTGACATCCCGTCCCAGCATTTT
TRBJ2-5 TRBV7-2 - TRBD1 CASSEIDRGSQETQYF TGTGCCAGCAGCGAGATCGACAGGGGGTCGCAAGAGACCCAGTACTTC
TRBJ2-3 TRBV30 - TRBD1 CAWSATGAAQYF TGTGCCTGGAGTGCAACAGGGGCCGCGCAGTATTTT
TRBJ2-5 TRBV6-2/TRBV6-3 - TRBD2 CASRQGLARETQYF TGTGCCAGCAGACAGGGACTAGCCCGGGAGACCCAGTACTTC
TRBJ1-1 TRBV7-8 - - CASSFSMTTEAFF TGTGCCAGCAGCTTTTCTATGACCACTGAAGCTTTCTTT
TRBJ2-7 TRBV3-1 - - CAASGGSSYEQYF TGTGCCGCTTCAGGAGGGAGCTCCTACGAGCAGTACTTC
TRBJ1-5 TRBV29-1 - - CSVKGDGDQPQHF TGCAGCGTTAAAGGGGATGGGGATCAGCCCCAGCATTTT
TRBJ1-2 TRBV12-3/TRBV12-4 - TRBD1 CASSPRTGPGRGYTF TGTGCCAGCAGTCCCCGGACAGGACCCGGTCGTGGCTACACCTTC
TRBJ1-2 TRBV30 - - CAWSPTGYTF TGTGCCTGGAGTCCAACTGGCTACACCTTC
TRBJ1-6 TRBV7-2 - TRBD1 CASSTGQVMSSPLHF TGTGCCAGCAGCACGGGACAGGTTATGAGTTCACCCCTCCACTTT
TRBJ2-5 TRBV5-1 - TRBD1 CASSGGTGGYQETQYF TGCGCCAGCAGCGGAGGGACAGGGGGGTACCAAGAGACCCAGTACTTC
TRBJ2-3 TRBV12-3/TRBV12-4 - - CASSFNSDTQYF TGTGCCAGCAGTTTCAATTCAGATACGCAGTATTTT
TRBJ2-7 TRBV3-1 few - CASSQGGTYEQYF TGTGCCAGCAGCCAGGGCGGAACCTACGAGCAGTACTTC
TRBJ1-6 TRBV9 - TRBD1 CASSSRQGINSPLHF TGTGCCAGCAGCAGCCGACAGGGAATTAATTCACCCCTCCACTTT
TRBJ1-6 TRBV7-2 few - CASSLGGVGSPLHF TGTGCCAGCAGTTTGGGAGGGGTTGGTTCACCCCTCCACTTT
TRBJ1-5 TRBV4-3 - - CASSQEPQGPQHF TGCGCCAGCAGCCAAGAGCCCCAGGGGCCCCAGCATTTT
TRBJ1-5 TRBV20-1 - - CSARESIYSNQPQHF TGCAGTGCTAGAGAATCCATCTATAGCAATCAGCCCCAGCATTTT
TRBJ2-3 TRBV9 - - CASSPPQSASTDTQYF TGTGCCAGCAGCCCCCCCCAGTCGGCTAGCACAGATACGCAGTATTTT
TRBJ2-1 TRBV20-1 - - CSAYPWDSYNEQFF TGCAGTGCTTATCCCTGGGACTCGTACAATGAGCAGTTCTTC
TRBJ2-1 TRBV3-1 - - CASSQASRNEQFF TGTGCCAGCAGCCAAGCTTCCCGAAATGAGCAGTTCTTC
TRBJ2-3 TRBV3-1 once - CASSLLDSRDTQYF TGTGCCAGCAGCCTACTAGACTCCCGAGATACGCAGTATTTT
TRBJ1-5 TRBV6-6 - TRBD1 CASDRGDNQPQHF TGTGCCTCGGACAGGGGGGACAATCAGCCCCAGCATTTT
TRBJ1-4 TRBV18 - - CASSPPGKKLFF TGTGCCAGCTCACCACCGGGAAAAAAACTGTTTTTT